Listed here is a single T cell receptor beta chain. There is no known antigen for this receptor. No per-base quality is available; no much larger clone lies one base away. The sample comes from a study of blood T cell repertoires in COVID-19 (dated by TCRdb to 2019 to 2021). For context, the study as a whole: Samples covering the acute and convalescent phases of COVID-19 were provided by collaborators in the United States, Italy and Spain. The dataset comprised deeply sampled blood TCRbeta repertoires from subjects exposed to, actively infected with, or recovered from COVID-19. The prospective study material was composed of cDNA or gDNA derived from T cells, B-cell-depleted T cells, or PBMCs. Where HLA class I and class II types were available, the types were taken from metadata supplied by the sample provider, not from assay-based typing. Nearly every sample came with metadata listing a de-identified subject ID, COVID-19 status, age in years and sex. The repertoires were released in a freely available public database intended as a resource for research on the immune response to SARS-CoV-2. The samples were drawn from two sources: the first 160 participants of the ongoing ImmuneRACE study, and over 1,000 subjects contributed by 6 global collaborators.

TCRbeta CDR3 regions were amplified from genomic DNA by means of the immunoSEQ Assay, a bias-controlled multiplex PCR. In the original analysis: The number of nucleated cells in each sample was estimated by amplification of reference gene primers within the assay. Sequence reads were collapsed and filtered to measure the absolute abundance of every unique TCRbeta CDR3 rearrangement. For each sample, productive Simpson clonality was calculated as the square root of Simpson's diversity index across productive rearrangements. Sourced from immuneACCESS, this table was stored by TCRdb with only in-frame sequences that have V and J called. A share of the clones is absent; for the studies checked, an unresolved V gene accounts for under half, and the remainder has no known explanation. The DNA was the basis for D and trimming; V, J and clone size are from that table. Recorded for this sample are around 70,000 clones; around 90% of them occurred a single time. The ten most abundant clones make up under 6% of the sample.

CDR1 and CDR2, per the germline V gene, are KGHSY and FQNENV. The CDR3, from cysteine to phenylalanine, totals 13 residues. Solely the CDR3 DNA is kept, with 39 bases framed from the first base. Cut back by 0 bases and 8 bases, the V and J ends lie 7 bases apart. The collaborating institutions used their own protocols to collect whole blood in K2EDTA tubes. Collaborator samples were shipped for TCRbeta analysis as frozen whole blood, isolated PBMCs, or DNA extracted from either sample type. Study-wide findings and limitations: The amount of clinical and demographic metadata varied by source and participant and was provided uncurated.

The chain was built from TRBV16 and TRBJ1-4; no confident D gene assignment can be made. This receptor was identified in a human donor in a cohort sampled during active COVID-19. Sequenced sample: peripheral blood. The sequenced DNA: TGTGCCAGCAGCCAATCAGTCGAGGAAAAACTGTTTTTT. Its protein reads: CASSQSVEEKLFF. This CDR3, with the reference TRBV16 and TRBJ1-4 proteins standing in past its ends, gives the full variable domain GEEVAQTPKHLVRGEGQKAKLYCAPIKGHSYVFWYQQVLKNEFKFLISFQNENVFDETGMPKERFSAKCLPNSPCSLEIQATKLEDSAVYFCASSQSVEEKLFFGSGTQLSVL.